The 27 T cell receptor beta chains below all came from one sample that was sequenced in a study of cytomegalovirus exposure and HLA in healthy donors. The study ran its PCR with 60 Vbeta and 13 Jbeta primers. Here immunoSEQ multiplex PCR was the method, and the copy in TCRdb shows in-frame clones only, minus some. The table lists around 150,000 clones, under 85% of them singletons. Specimen: PBMCs. These receptor sequences come from a man in his forties or fifties in good health and CMV-seropositive.

This chain links TRBV4-1 with TRBJ2-5; TRBD1 agrees at 10 bases. V lost 2 bases to trimming and J lost 6 bases; unmatched junction nucleotides: 6. The CDR3 has 15 amino acids. Germline CDR1 reads MGHRA; CDR2 reads YSYEKL. Here the CDR3 DNA reads TGCGCCAGCAGCCAACCTCGACAGGGGGCCAAGACCCAGTACTTC. As protein: CASSQPRQGAKTQYF.

This clone appeared once. The gene calls are TRBV30 and TRBJ1-2; 8 bases map to TRBD1. Germline V gene data show CDR1 as GTSNPN and CDR2 as SVGIG (reference sequence). This CDR3 is 18 amino acids long. The J segment lost 2 bases and the V segment lost 1 base, leaving 15 bases of the junction unmatched. The CDR3 is CAWSAVGTGRFINYGYTF. The CDR3 DNA is TGTGCCTGGAGTGCCGTGGGGACAGGAAGGTTTATAAACTATGGCTACACCTTC.

This clone was recorded only once. V gene TRBV5-1 combines with J gene TRBJ1-4; D might be TRBD1 (5 bases). The CDR3 is 13 residues long. The V end lost 6 bases, the J end lost 4 bases, and 10 bases lay between the germline ends. Germline CDR1 is SGHRS and CDR2 is YFSETQ. CDR3 bases: TGCGCCAGCAAGAGGCAGGGTAATGAAAAACTGTTTTTT. Protein: CASKRQGNEKLFF.

This clone was seen a handful of times. This chain joins TRBV12-5 and TRBJ1-3, with TRBD1 matching 7 bases. The CDR3 sequence is 15 residues long. J was trimmed by 8 bases and V by 6 bases; bases with no gene match: 13. Germline CDR1 and CDR2: LGHNT and FRNRAP. The CDR3 is CASGTGTERGDTIYF. CDR3 nucleotide sequence: TGTGCTAGTGGAACCGGGACAGAGCGCGGAGACACCATATATTTT.

The V and J genes are TRBV5-4 and TRBJ2-7, with D maybe TRBD2 (5 bases). The germline V gene has CDR1 SGHNT and CDR2 YYREEE (reference sequence). V was trimmed by 3 bases and J by 2 bases, leaving 15 bases between them. This CDR3 is built from 15 residues. This CDR3 is CASSSGGRHPYEQYF. CDR3 DNA sequence: TGTGCCAGCAGCTCTGGCGGGCGACACCCCTACGAGCAGTACTTC.

On this clone itself: At one end, the junction sequence differs from germline, possibly due to a read error. J is TRBJ2-7 and V is TRBV15; 9 nucleotides line up with TRBD1. Germline CDR1 is LNHNV and CDR2 is YYDKDF (reference sequence). The CDR3 runs to 14 residues. The CDR3 DNA reads as TGTGCCACCAGCGGAGACAGGGGGTCGGGCGAGCAGTACTTC. Residues: CATSGDRGSGEQYF.

The rearrangement joins TRBV7-3 to TRBJ2-7; D is possibly TRBD2 (6 bases). V dropped 0 bases and J dropped 4 bases, with 7 bases sitting between them. In germline, CDR1 is SGHTA, CDR2 FQGTGA. This CDR3 has 13 amino acids. CDR3 in DNA: TGTGCCAGCAGCTTAACTAGCGGTTACGAGCAGTACTTC. Its protein product is CASSLTSGYEQYF. Combining the CDR3 with reference TRBV7-3 and TRBJ2-7 gives the whole variable domain GAGVSQTPSNKVTEKGKYVELRCDPISGHTALYWYRQSLGQGPEFLIYFQGTGAADDSGLPNDRFFAVRPEGSVSTLKIQRTERGDSAVYLCASSLTSGYEQYFGPGTRLTVT.

The rearrangement joins TRBV7-6 to TRBJ1-1, with unresolved D. Trimming took 2 bases from V and 4 from J, leaving 11 bases between them. The CDR3 totals 14 residues. CDR1 SGHVS and CDR2 FNYEAQ come from the germline V gene. The CDR3 is CASSLMKRFTEAFF. The CDR3 bases are TGTGCCAGCAGCTTAATGAAGAGGTTCACTGAAGCTTTCTTT.

The V call is TRBV10-3, the J call TRBJ2-1; weak D call: TRBD1 (6 bases). The CDR3 extends over 12 amino acids. The V and J ends lost 5 bases and 5 bases respectively, with 7 bases between them. In germline, CDR1 is ENHRY, CDR2 SYGVKD. The CDR3 spells CAISRQDNEQFF. For the CDR3, the DNA is TGTGCCATCAGTAGACAGGACAATGAGCAGTTCTTC.

The rearrangement joins TRBV7-8 to TRBJ2-1, with 9 bases lining up with TRBD2. Germline loops: CDR1 SGHVS, CDR2 FQNEAQ. The CDR3 extends over 15 amino acids. The ends lost 1 base at V and 8 bases at J; junction bases unmatched: 6. DNA for the CDR3: TGTGCCAGCAGCTTAGGACCGCGGGAGGGCGATGAGCAGTTCTTC. As protein: CASSLGPREGDEQFF.

The chain joins TRBV7-6 to TRBJ1-5, with 10 bases lining up with TRBD1. The CDR3 length is 14 residues. V shed 5 bases and J 5 bases; nucleotides not matched to a gene: 3. Germline lookup yields CDR1 SGHVS and CDR2 FNYEAQ. CDR3 sequence (DNA): TGTGCCAGCAGCATCGGGACAGGGGATCAGCCCCAGCATTTT. As protein: CASSIGTGDQPQHF.

The rearrangement links TRBV9 to TRBJ2-1, with 14 bases lining up with TRBD2. Germline CDR1 reads SGDLS; CDR2 reads YYNGEE. The trim removed 3 bases at V and 0 bases at J, leaving 2 bases unmatched. The CDR3 consists of 17 residues. DNA of the CDR3: TGTGCCAGCAGCGGGACTAGCGGGGGGAGCTCCTACAATGAGCAGTTCTTC. Its protein product is CASSGTSGGSSYNEQFF.

V and J are TRBV6-5 and TRBJ1-5, with 10 bases identical to TRBD1. The CDR3 has 14 residues. Germline V gene data show CDR1 as MNHEY and CDR2 as SVGAGI. V lost 6 bases to trimming and J lost 6 bases; unmatched junction nucleotides: 5. The CDR3 DNA sequence: TGTGCCAGCAGGATCGGACAGGGGGGTCAGCCCCAGCATTTT. Translated: CASRIGQGGQPQHF.

As to this clone: The same CDR3 can be traced to other DNA sequences in this sample. The J gene is TRBJ2-7, the V gene TRBV19; no definite D call. Deletions cut 5 bases from V and 2 bases from J, with 10 bases between. Germline CDR1 is LNHDA and CDR2 is SQIVND (reference sequence). This CDR3 has 13 amino acids. The CDR3 reads CASSPGQAYEQYF. In DNA form, the CDR3 reads TGTGCCAGTAGTCCTGGGCAGGCCTACGAGCAGTACTTC.

The rearrangement uses TRBV11-2 and TRBJ2-3; TRBD2 matches 13 bases. Germline assignment: CDR1 SGHAT and CDR2 FQNNGV. With 4 bases clipped from V and 3 bases from J, the junction kept 1 base outside the gene matches. CDR3 length: 15 amino acids. Here the CDR3 DNA reads TGTGCCAGCAGCTCGGGACTAGCGGGAACAGATACGCAGTATTTT. This codes for CASSSGLAGTDTQYF.

This chain connects TRBV15 to TRBJ2-2; 10 bases map to TRBD1. The CDR3 sequence is 16 residues long. Germline CDR1 LNHNV, CDR2 YYDKDF (reference sequence). V dropped 2 bases and J dropped 5; count of bases not matched to a gene: 5. CDR3: CATSRLPGQGTGELFF. The CDR3 region has the DNA TGTGCCACCAGCAGACTACCGGGACAGGGGACCGGGGAGCTGTTTTTT. The full variable domain, its missing parts supplied by reference TRBV15 and TRBJ2-2, is DAMVIQNPRYQVTQFGKPVTLSCSQTLNHNVMYWYQQKSSQAPKLLFHYYDKDFNNEADTPDNFQSRRPNTSFCFLDIRSPGLGDTAMYLCATSRLPGQGTGELFFGEGSRLTVL.

The rearrangement uses TRBV14 and TRBJ1-2; a possible D gene is TRBD1 (5 bases). Germline loops: CDR1 SGHDN, CDR2 FVKESK. This CDR3 region has 15 residues. With 1 base removed from V and 5 bases from J, the gap between germline ends came to 14 bases. CDR3 loop: CASSQGLGDLYGYTF. The CDR3 nucleotides read TGTGCCAGCAGCCAAGGGTTGGGGGACTTATATGGCTACACCTTC. Together with reference TRBV14 and TRBJ1-2, the CDR3 gives the full variable domain: EAGVTQFPSHSVIEKGQTVTLRCDPISGHDNLYWYRRVMGKEIKFLLHFVKESKQDESGMPNNRFLAERTGGTYSTLKVQPAELEDSGVYFCASSQGLGDLYGYTFGSGTRLTVV.

Here the CDR3 DNA reads TGCAGCGTTGAGTTGCGGGAGTTCACAGATACGCAGTATTTT. Its protein product is CSVELREFTDTQYF. The chain carries TRBV29-1 and TRBJ2-3; 7 bases align to TRBD2. Losses at the gene ends were 3 bases for V and 2 bases for J; bases not matched to a gene: 5. The length of the CDR3 is 14 residues. Germline lookup yields CDR1 SQVTM and CDR2 ANQGSEA.

The chain employs TRBV4-1 and TRBJ1-1, with TRBD1 matching 8 bases. The ends lost 4 bases at V and 3 bases at J; junction bases unmatched: 7. The germline CDR1 and CDR2 sequences are MGHRA and YSYEKL. CDR3 length: 15 residues. CDR3 bases: TGCGCCAGCAGCCGCTGGACAGGGTCGGACACTGAAGCTTTCTTT. It is translated as CASSRWTGSDTEAFF.

V gene TRBV29-1 combines with J gene TRBJ2-7; the D gene is possibly TRBD1 (6 bases). The germline V gene encodes CDR1 SQVTM and CDR2 ANQGSEA. Trimming took 5 bases from V and 0 from J, leaving 11 bases between them. The CDR3 contains 13 residues. CDR3 amino acids: CSVRGGSSYEQYF. The DNA of the CDR3 is TGCAGCGTTCGAGGGGGAAGCTCCTACGAGCAGTACTTC.

The J gene is TRBJ1-2, the V gene TRBV30; the match to TRBD1 covers 10 bases. Trimming removed 4 bases from V and 8 bases from J; junction bases left unmatched: 10. This CDR3 spans 14 amino acids. The germline V gene has CDR1 GTSNPN and CDR2 SVGIG (reference sequence). CDR3 nucleotide sequence: TGTGCCTGGAAGGGGACAGGGGCCCTCCGAGGCTACACCTTC. It is translated as CAWKGTGALRGYTF.

The J gene is TRBJ2-1, the V gene TRBV29-1, with TRBD2 matching over 13 bases. With V trimmed by 8 bases and J by 4 bases, 2 bases remained unmatched. Germline CDR1 is SQVTM and CDR2 is ANQGSEA. The CDR3 totals 13 residues. The DNA of the CDR3 is TGCAGCCCGGGACTAGCGGGATACAATGAGCAGTTCTTC. It is translated as CSPGLAGYNEQFF.

V and J are TRBV11-1 and TRBJ2-1, with D maybe TRBD2 (5 bases). The V end was cut by 4 bases, the J end by 4 bases, with 8 bases between. The CDR3 covers 13 residues. Germline V gene sequence: CDR1 SGHAT, CDR2 FQDESV (reference sequence). The DNA of the CDR3 is TGTGCCAGCAGCTCGGACTGGTACAATGAGCAGTTCTTC. Amino acids: CASSSDWYNEQFF.

V usage is TRBV10-3 and J usage is TRBJ1-5; 10 bases align to TRBD1. The CDR3 spans 15 residues. Germline V gene sequence: CDR1 ENHRY, CDR2 SYGVKD. V shed 4 bases and J 7 bases; nucleotides not matched to a gene: 7. The CDR3 here is CAISGDRGRGQPQHF. The CDR3, as DNA: TGTGCCATCAGTGGTGACAGGGGGCGAGGGCAGCCCCAGCATTTT.

The chain is built from TRBV25-1 and TRBJ2-5, with a tentative D call TRBD1 (6 bases). Germline CDR1 is MGHDK and CDR2 is SYGVNS. CDR3 length: 9 amino acids. The CDR3 protein is CATGETQYF. DNA of the CDR3: TGTGCTACAGGGGAGACCCAGTACTTC.

This chain uses TRBV29-1 with TRBJ2-2; 9 bases map to TRBD1. The length of the CDR3 is 15 residues. Unmatched junction bases numbered 9, after V lost 7 bases and J lost 3 bases. Germline CDR1 reads SQVTM; CDR2 reads ANQGSEA. The CDR3 region has the DNA TGCAGCGCTGCACGGGACAGGGTAGACACCGGGGAGCTGTTTTTT. It translates to CSAARDRVDTGELFF.

This sequence joins TRBV10-3 and TRBJ1-2; 7 bases fit TRBD1. CDR3 length: 14 residues. Germline V gene sequence: CDR1 ENHRY, CDR2 SYGVKD. V was pared by 7 bases and J by 8 bases, with 13 bases of the junction left unmatched. This CDR3 is CAITIGGGRGGYTF. The DNA of the CDR3 is TGTGCCATCACCATAGGAGGGGGCCGGGGCGGCTACACCTTC.